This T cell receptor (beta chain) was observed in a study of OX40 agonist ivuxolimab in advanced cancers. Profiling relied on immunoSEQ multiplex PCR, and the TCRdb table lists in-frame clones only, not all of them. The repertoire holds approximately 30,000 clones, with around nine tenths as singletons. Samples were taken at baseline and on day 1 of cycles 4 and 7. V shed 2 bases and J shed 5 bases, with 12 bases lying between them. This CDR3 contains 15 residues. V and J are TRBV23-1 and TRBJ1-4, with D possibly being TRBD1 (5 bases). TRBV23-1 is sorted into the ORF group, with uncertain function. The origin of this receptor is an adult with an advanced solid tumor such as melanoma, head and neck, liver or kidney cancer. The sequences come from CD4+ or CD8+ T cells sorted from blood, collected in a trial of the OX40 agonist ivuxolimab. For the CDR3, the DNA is TGCGCCAGCAGTCAAATGGCCAGGGAAAATGAAAAACTGTTTTTT. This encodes CASSQMARENEKLFF.